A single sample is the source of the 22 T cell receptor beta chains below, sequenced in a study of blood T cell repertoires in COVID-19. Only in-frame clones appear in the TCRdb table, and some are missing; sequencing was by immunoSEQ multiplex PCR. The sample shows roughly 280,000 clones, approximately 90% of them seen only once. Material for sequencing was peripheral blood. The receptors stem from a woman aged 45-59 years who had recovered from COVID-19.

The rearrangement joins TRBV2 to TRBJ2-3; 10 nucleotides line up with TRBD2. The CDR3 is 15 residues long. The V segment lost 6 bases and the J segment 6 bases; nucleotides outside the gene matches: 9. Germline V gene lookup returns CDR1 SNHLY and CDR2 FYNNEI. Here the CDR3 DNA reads TGTGCCAGCAGCGCCCAGCGGGGGGGCCCCGATACGCAGTATTTT. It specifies CASSAQRGGPDTQYF.

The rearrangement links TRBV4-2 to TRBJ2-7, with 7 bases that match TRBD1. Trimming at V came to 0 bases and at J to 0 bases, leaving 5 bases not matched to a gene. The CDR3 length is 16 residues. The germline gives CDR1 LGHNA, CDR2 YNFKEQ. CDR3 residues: CASSQDDRDSSYEQYF. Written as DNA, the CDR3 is TGTGCCAGCAGCCAAGATGACAGGGATAGCTCCTACGAGCAGTACTTC.

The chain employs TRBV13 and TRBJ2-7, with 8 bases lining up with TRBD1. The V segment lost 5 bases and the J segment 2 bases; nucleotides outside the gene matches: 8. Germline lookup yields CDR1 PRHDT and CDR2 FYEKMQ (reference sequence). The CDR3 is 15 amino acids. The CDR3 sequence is CASSQGTGRPYEQYF. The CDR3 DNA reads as TGTGCCAGCAGCCAGGGGACAGGAAGGCCCTACGAGCAGTACTTC. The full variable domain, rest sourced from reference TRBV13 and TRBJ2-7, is AAGVIQSPRHLIKEKRETATLKCYPIPRHDTVYWYQQGPGQDPQFLISFYEKMQSDKGSIPDRFSAQQFSDYHSELNMSSLELGDSALYFCASSQGTGRPYEQYFGPGTRLTVT.

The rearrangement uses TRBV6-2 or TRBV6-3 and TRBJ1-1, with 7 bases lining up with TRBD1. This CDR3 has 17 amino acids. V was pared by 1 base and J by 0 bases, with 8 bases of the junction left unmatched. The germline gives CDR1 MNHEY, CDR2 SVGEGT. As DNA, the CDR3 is TGTGCCAGCAGTTACTGGGGCGCGGGACAGATGAACACTGAAGCTTTCTTT. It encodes CASSYWGAGQMNTEAFF.

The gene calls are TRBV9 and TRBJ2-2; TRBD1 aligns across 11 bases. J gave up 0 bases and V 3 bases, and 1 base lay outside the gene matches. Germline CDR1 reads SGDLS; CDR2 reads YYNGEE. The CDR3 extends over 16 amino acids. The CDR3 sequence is CASSAGQGANTGELFF. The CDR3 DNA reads TGTGCCAGCAGCGCGGGACAGGGGGCGAACACCGGGGAGCTGTTTTTT. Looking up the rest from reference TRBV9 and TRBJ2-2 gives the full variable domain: DSGVTQTPKHLITATGQRVTLRCSPRSGDLSVYWYQQSLDQGLQFLIQYYNGEERAKGNILERFSAQQFPDLHSELNLSSLELGDSALYFCASSAGQGANTGELFFGEGSRLTVL.

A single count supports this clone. The CDR3 DNA is TGCGCCAGCAGCCAGGCCGGGACAGGGGGTAACTATGGCTACACCTTC. This sequence encodes CASSQAGTGGNYGYTF. V is TRBV4-1 and J is TRBJ1-2; TRBD1 agrees at 11 bases. Trimming at V came to 3 bases and at J to 1 base, leaving 4 bases not matched to a gene. The CDR3 runs to 16 residues. CDR1 is MGHRA, CDR2 YSYEKL, per germline.

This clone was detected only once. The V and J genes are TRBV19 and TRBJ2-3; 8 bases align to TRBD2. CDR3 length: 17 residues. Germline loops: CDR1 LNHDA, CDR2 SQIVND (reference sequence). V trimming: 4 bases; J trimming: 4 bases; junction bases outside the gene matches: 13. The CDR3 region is CASSTYPSGRGADTQYF. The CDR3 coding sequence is TGTGCCAGTAGTACCTACCCGAGCGGGAGAGGGGCAGATACGCAGTATTTT. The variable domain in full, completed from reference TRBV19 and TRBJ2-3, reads DGGITQSPKYLFRKEGQNVTLSCEQNLNHDAMYWYRQDPGQGLRLIYYSQIVNDFQKGDIAEGYSVSREKKESFPLTVTSAQKNPTAFYLCASSTYPSGRGADTQYFGPGTRLTVL.

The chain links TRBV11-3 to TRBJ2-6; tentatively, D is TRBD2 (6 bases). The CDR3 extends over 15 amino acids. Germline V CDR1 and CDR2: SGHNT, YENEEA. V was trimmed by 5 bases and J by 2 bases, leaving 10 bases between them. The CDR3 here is CASSPGLAGANVLTF. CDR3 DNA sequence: TGTGCCAGCAGCCCGGGACTTGCTGGGGCCAACGTCCTGACTTTC. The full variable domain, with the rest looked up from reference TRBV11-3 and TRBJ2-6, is EAGVVQSPRYKIIEKKQPVAFWCNPISGHNTLYWYLQNLGQGPELLIRYENEEAVDDSQLPKDRFSAERLKGVDSTLKIQPAELGDSAVYLCASSPGLAGANVLTFGAGSRLTVL.

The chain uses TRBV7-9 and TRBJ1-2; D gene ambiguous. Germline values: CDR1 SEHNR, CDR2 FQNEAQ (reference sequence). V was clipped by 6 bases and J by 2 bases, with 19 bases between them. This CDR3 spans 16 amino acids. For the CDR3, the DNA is TGTGCCAGCAGTAGGTCCCCCCAGGCACCAAACTATGGCTACACCTTC. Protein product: CASSRSPQAPNYGYTF. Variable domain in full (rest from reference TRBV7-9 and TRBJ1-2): DTGVSQNPRHKITKRGQNVTFRCDPISEHNRLYWYRQTLGQGPEFLTYFQNEAQLEKSRLLSDRFSAERPKGSFSTLEIQRTEQGDSAMYLCASSRSPQAPNYGYTFGSGTRLTVV.

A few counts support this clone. The CDR3 here is CASSLLPSGRTAEQFF. The CDR3 region has the DNA TGTGCCAGCAGCTTACTCCCTAGCGGGAGGACGGCTGAGCAGTTCTTC. The chain uses TRBV7-2 and TRBJ2-1; TRBD2 aligns across 11 bases. CDR3 length: 16 amino acids. With 2 bases clipped from V and 9 bases from J, the junction kept 9 bases outside the gene matches. CDR1 SGHTA and CDR2 FQGNSA come from the germline V gene. Looking up the rest from reference TRBV7-2 and TRBJ2-1 gives the full variable domain: GAGVSQSPSNKVTEKGKDVELRCDPISGHTALYWYRQSLGQGLEFLIYFQGNSAPDKSGLPSDRFSAERTGGSVSTLTIQRTQQEDSAVYLCASSLLPSGRTAEQFFGPGTRLTVL.

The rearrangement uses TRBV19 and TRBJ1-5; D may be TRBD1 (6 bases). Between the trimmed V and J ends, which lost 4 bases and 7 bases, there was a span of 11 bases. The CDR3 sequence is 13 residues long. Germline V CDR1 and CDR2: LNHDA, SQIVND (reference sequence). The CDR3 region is CASSTGVRQPQHF. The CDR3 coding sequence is TGTGCCAGTAGTACAGGGGTCAGACAGCCCCAGCATTTT.

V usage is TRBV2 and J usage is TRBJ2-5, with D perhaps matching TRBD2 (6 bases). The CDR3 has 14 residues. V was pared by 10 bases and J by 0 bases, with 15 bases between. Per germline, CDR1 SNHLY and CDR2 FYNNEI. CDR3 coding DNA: TGTGCCACCTTAGCGGAAGAGTACCAAGAGACCCAGTACTTC. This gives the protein CATLAEEYQETQYF.

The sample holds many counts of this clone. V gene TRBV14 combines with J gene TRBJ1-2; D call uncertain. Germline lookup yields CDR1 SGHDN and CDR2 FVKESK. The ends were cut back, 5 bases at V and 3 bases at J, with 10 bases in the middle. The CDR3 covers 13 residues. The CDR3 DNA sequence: TGTGCCAGCAGCTGGAGCCCCGACTATGGCTACACCTTC. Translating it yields CASSWSPDYGYTF.

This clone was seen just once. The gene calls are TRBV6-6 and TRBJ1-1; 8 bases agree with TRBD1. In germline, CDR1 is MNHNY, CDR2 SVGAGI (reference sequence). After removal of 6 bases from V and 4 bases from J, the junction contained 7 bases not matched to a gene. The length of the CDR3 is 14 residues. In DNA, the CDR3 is TGTGCCAGCAGCGCAGGGGGCCTCGGCACTGAAGCTTTCTTT. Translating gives CASSAGGLGTEAFF.

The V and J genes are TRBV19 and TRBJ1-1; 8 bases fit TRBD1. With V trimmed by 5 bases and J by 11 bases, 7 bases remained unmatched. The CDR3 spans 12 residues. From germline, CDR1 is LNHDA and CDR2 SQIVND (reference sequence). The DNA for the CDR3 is TGTGCCAGTAGTTCCCGGACAGGGTACGCTTTCTTT. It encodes CASSSRTGYAFF.

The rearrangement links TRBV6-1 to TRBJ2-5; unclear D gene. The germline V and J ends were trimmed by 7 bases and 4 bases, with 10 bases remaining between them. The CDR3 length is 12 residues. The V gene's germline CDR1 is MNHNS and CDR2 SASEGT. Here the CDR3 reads CASNHLRETQYF. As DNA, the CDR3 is TGTGCCAGCAACCACTTAAGAGAGACCCAGTACTTC.

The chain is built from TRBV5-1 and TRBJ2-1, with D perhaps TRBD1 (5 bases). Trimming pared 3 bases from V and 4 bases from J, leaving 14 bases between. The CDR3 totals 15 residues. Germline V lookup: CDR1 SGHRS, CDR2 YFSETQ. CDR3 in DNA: TGCGCCAGCAGCTCAACAGGACCTAATTACAATGAGCAGTTCTTC. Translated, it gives CASSSTGPNYNEQFF.

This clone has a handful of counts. CDR3 nucleotides: TGTGCCAGCAGCGCGGGAATTGGGACAGATACGCAGTATTTT. It codes for CASSAGIGTDTQYF. V gene TRBV5-4 combines with J gene TRBJ2-3; possible D gene TRBD2, 6 bases. The CDR3 runs to 14 residues. V lost 4 bases and J 3 bases, leaving 12 bases between the germline ends. CDR1 is SGHNT and CDR2 is YYREEE in the germline V gene (reference sequence).

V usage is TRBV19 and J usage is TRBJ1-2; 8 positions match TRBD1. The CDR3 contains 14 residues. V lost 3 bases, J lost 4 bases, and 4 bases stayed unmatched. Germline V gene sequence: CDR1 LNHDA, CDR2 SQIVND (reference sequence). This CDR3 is CASSMVTGGYGYTF. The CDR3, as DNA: TGTGCCAGTAGTATGGTCACAGGGGGCTATGGCTACACCTTC. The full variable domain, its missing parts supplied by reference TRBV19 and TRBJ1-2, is DGGITQSPKYLFRKEGQNVTLSCEQNLNHDAMYWYRQDPGQGLRLIYYSQIVNDFQKGDIAEGYSVSREKKESFPLTVTSAQKNPTAFYLCASSMVTGGYGYTFGSGTRLTVV.

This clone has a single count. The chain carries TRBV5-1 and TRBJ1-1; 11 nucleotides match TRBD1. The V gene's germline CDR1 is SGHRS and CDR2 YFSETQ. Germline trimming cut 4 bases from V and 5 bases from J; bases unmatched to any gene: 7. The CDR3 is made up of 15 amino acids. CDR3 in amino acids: CASSRGGTGGTEAFF. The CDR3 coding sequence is TGCGCCAGCAGCCGCGGCGGGACAGGGGGGACTGAAGCTTTCTTT.

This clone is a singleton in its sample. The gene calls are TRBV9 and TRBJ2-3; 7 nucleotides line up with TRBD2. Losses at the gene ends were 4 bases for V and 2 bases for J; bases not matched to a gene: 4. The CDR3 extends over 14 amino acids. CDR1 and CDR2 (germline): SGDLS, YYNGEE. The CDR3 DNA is TGTGCCAGCAGCCCCGGGACTATCACAGATACGCAGTATTTT. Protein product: CASSPGTITDTQYF.

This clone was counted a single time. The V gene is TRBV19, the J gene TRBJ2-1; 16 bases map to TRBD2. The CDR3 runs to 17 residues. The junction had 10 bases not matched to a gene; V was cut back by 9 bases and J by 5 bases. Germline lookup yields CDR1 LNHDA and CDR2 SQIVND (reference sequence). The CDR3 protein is CASTGTSGRGDHNEQFF. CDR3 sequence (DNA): TGTGCCAGCACCGGGACTAGCGGGAGGGGTGACCACAATGAGCAGTTCTTC.